A single T cell receptor (beta chain) is shown here with its context. Only in-frame clones appear in the TCRdb table, and some are missing; sequencing was by immunoSEQ multiplex PCR. The sample yields around 980,000 clones, about 80% seen once. The CDR3 loop spans 15 amino acids. The germline V and J ends were trimmed by 5 bases and 3 bases, with 16 bases remaining between them. CDR1 is MDHEN, CDR2 SYDVKM, per germline. This record belongs to a study of shared clonotypes between healthy human individuals. Sequencing used memory CD4+ T cells from PBMCs. The subset denotes: CD45RA-negative fraction. The rearrangement links TRBV28 to TRBJ1-2, with a tentative D call TRBD1 (5 bases). The clonotype was recovered from a man aged 18-30 years in good health. Some clones in this sample may be carry-over from other donors' samples. The CDR3 DNA reads as TGTGCCAGCAGTGCCCCAGGGACCCGTCACTATGGCTACACCTTC. Amino acids: CASSAPGTRHYGYTF.